These 27 T cell receptor beta chains came from one sample sequenced in a study of shared clonotypes between healthy human individuals. TCRdb's copy holds only in-frame clones and misses some; the assay was immunoSEQ multiplex PCR. The table has over 700,000 clones, around 70% seen once; the top ten hold approximately 1.7%. Sequences were obtained from memory CD4+ T cells sorted from blood. Subset noted: CD45RA-negative fraction. All receptors come from a woman aged 25 to 45 in good health.

The genes are TRBV7-8 and TRBJ2-2; D is possibly TRBD2 (5 bases). CDR3 length: 17 residues. In germline, CDR1 is SGHVS, CDR2 FQNEAQ. The V end lost 5 bases, the J end lost 1 base, and 17 bases lay between the germline ends. CDR3 DNA sequence: TGTGCCAGCAGCCCTCTTGGGGTGAGCGGGAACACCGGGGAGCTGTTTTTT. This sequence encodes CASSPLGVSGNTGELFF.

This clone has only a few counts. V and J are TRBV7-2 and TRBJ2-7; no clear D gene. The CDR3 has 11 residues. Trimming stripped 7 bases from V and 4 bases from J, with 8 bases between. The V gene's germline CDR1 is SGHTA and CDR2 FQGNSA. CDR3 sequence reads: CASTRFYEQYF. CDR3 DNA: TGTGCCAGCACCAGATTTTACGAGCAGTACTTC.

This chain joins TRBV11-2 and TRBJ2-2; 9 positions match TRBD1. This CDR3 is 15 amino acids long. J lost 5 bases, V lost 5 bases, and 6 bases had no gene match. Germline V gene sequence: CDR1 SGHAT, CDR2 FQNNGV. The CDR3 here is CASSRSGTGTGELFF. The CDR3 DNA follows: TGTGCCAGCAGCCGATCCGGGACAGGGACCGGGGAGCTGTTTTTT.

This clone was recorded at least ten times. The V and J genes are TRBV5-1 and TRBJ2-7; 11 bases fit TRBD2. Germline CDR1 and CDR2: SGHRS and YFSETQ. The CDR3 extends over 15 amino acids. J was trimmed by 1 base and V by 4 bases; bases with no gene match: 4. CDR3: CASSVGLAVSYEQYF. Here the CDR3 DNA reads TGCGCCAGCAGCGTGGGACTAGCGGTATCCTACGAGCAGTACTTC.

The V and J genes are TRBV7-9 and TRBJ2-4; possible D gene TRBD1, 5 bases. The CDR3 loop spans 15 amino acids. Germline values: CDR1 SEHNR, CDR2 FQNEAQ (reference sequence). With 5 bases removed from V and 0 bases from J, the gap between germline ends came to 11 bases. This CDR3 is CASSDTGIAKNIQYF. The CDR3 bases are TGTGCCAGCAGCGATACAGGCATAGCCAAAAACATTCAGTACTTC. Together with reference TRBV7-9 and TRBJ2-4, the CDR3 gives the full variable domain: DTGVSQNPRHKITKRGQNVTFRCDPISEHNRLYWYRQTLGQGPEFLTYFQNEAQLEKSRLLSDRFSAERPKGSFSTLEIQRTEQGDSAMYLCASSDTGIAKNIQYFGAGTRLSVL.

This clone was detected ten times or more. The rearrangement links TRBV11-2 to TRBJ2-1; 8 positions match TRBD1. The V gene end was trimmed by 5 bases and the J gene end by 3 bases; junction bases not matched to a gene: 6. Germline V gene lookup returns CDR1 SGHAT and CDR2 FQNNGV. The CDR3 extends over 15 amino acids. For the CDR3, the DNA is TGTGCCAGCAGCCTAGCAGGACAGGGCTACAATGAGCAGTTCTTC. Protein: CASSLAGQGYNEQFF.

Of note for this clone: This same CDR3 is encoded by further DNA sequences in the sample. This rearrangement joins TRBV28 to TRBJ2-3; D gene ambiguous. CDR3 size: 13 residues. Germline V gives CDR1 MDHEN, CDR2 SYDVKM. V was cut by 3 bases and J by 3 bases, with 7 bases left in between. CDR3 region: CASSFPGTDTQYF. In nucleotides, the CDR3 is TGTGCCAGCAGTTTCCCTGGGACAGATACGCAGTATTTT.

The chain joins TRBV28 to TRBJ1-2; 9 bases are shared with TRBD1. The V segment lost 7 bases and the J segment 2 bases; nucleotides outside the gene matches: 8. The CDR3 covers 15 residues. Per the germline V gene, CDR1 is MDHEN and CDR2 is SYDVKM. The CDR3 DNA follows: TGTGCCAGCAAAAAGAACAGGGGGCAGAACTATGGCTACACCTTC. This gives the protein CASKKNRGQNYGYTF.

The V and J genes are TRBV2 and TRBJ2-6; possible D gene TRBD2, 5 bases. Germline values: CDR1 SNHLY, CDR2 FYNNEI. The CDR3 is 19 residues long. The V and J ends lost 1 base and 4 bases respectively, with 20 bases between them. The CDR3 protein is CASSEVAGRGSSGANVLTF. The CDR3 DNA follows: TGTGCCAGCAGTGAAGTGGCGGGCAGAGGGTCCTCCGGGGCCAACGTCCTGACTTTC.

The J gene is TRBJ1-1, the V gene TRBV15, with D perhaps matching TRBD1 (5 bases). Germline V gene lookup returns CDR1 LNHNV and CDR2 YYDKDF (reference sequence). Trimming took off 5 bases at V and 1 base at J, with 8 bases between the two ends. The CDR3 has 13 residues. The CDR3 is CATSRQPNTEAFF. The DNA for the CDR3 is TGTGCCACCAGCCGACAGCCGAACACTGAAGCTTTCTTT.

This sequence joins TRBV6-6 and TRBJ2-1; weak D call: TRBD1 (5 bases). The V gene lost 3 bases and the J gene lost 7 bases, with 10 bases spanning the gap. The CDR3 loop spans 13 amino acids. Looked up from germline, CDR1 is MNHNY and CDR2 is SVGAGI (reference sequence). The CDR3 region has the DNA TGTGCCAGCAGTTATATCAGGGAAAATGAGCAGTTCTTC. Amino acids: CASSYIRENEQFF.

The chain joins TRBV7-2 to TRBJ2-6, with unresolved D. The CDR3 runs to 15 residues. The germline V gene encodes CDR1 SGHTA and CDR2 FQGNSA. V dropped 4 bases and J dropped 0 bases, with 7 bases sitting between them. The CDR3 DNA reads TGTGCCAGCAGCTCGACCCGCTCTGGGGCCAACGTCCTGACTTTC. Protein product: CASSSTRSGANVLTF.

J is TRBJ2-5 and V is TRBV7-9; TRBD2 might be the D (5 bases). V was cut by 4 bases and J by 0 bases, with 9 bases left in between. The CDR3 is 14 residues long. Germline V gene data show CDR1 as SEHNR and CDR2 as FQNEAQ (reference sequence). The CDR3 DNA follows: TGTGCCAGCAGCTCCGGACTGAACCAAGAGACCCAGTACTTC. It encodes CASSSGLNQETQYF.

The chain joins TRBV7-9 to TRBJ1-3; D call uncertain. Per germline, CDR1 SEHNR and CDR2 FQNEAQ (reference sequence). The CDR3 is 17 residues long. Trimming cost V 3 bases and J 5 bases, with 20 bases left between them. CDR3 residues: CASSLVGGPRNRNTIYF. The CDR3, as DNA: TGTGCCAGCAGCTTGGTCGGTGGGCCGCGAAACCGAAACACCATATATTTT.

This clone has a handful of counts. The V call is TRBV29-1, the J call TRBJ2-5; D perhaps matches TRBD2 (6 bases). The J call may be incorrect, as the DNA end agrees better with TRBJ2-7. The CDR3 has 12 residues. CDR1 is SQVTM, CDR2 ANQGSEA, per germline. CDR3: CSVRDWSYEQYF. CDR3 in DNA: TGCAGCGTCCGGGACTGGTCCTACGAGCAGTACTTC.

The rearrangement links TRBV6-5 to TRBJ2-3; 7 nucleotides agree with TRBD2. Germline CDR1 reads MNHEY; CDR2 reads SVGAGI. V gave up 6 bases and J gave up 1 base; unmatched junction bases: 7. The CDR3 has 15 amino acids. CDR3 residues: CASRFTSAGTDTQYF. CDR3 sequence (DNA): TGTGCCAGCAGATTTACTAGCGCCGGCACAGATACGCAGTATTTT.

The V call is TRBV11-2, the J call TRBJ2-2; no clear D gene. Trimming left V 2 bases short and J 5 bases short, with 6 bases between. Germline V lookup: CDR1 SGHAT, CDR2 FQNNGV. This CDR3 comprises 13 residues. The CDR3 nucleotides read TGTGCCAGCAGCTTAATCCGGACCGGGGAGCTGTTTTTT. It encodes CASSLIRTGELFF.

This clone has only a few counts. The chain is built from TRBV19 and TRBJ1-5; 9 bases line up with TRBD1. The CDR3 loop spans 16 amino acids. The J segment lost 7 bases and the V segment lost 5 bases, leaving 12 bases of the junction unmatched. The germline V gene encodes CDR1 LNHDA and CDR2 SQIVND (reference sequence). In DNA form, the CDR3 reads TGTGCCAGTAGTCATACAGGGGGCTTTTATGTGCAGCCCCAGCATTTT. It specifies CASSHTGGFYVQPQHF.

The V and J genes are TRBV19 and TRBJ2-3; 7 bases align to TRBD2. J lost 3 bases, V lost 4 bases, and 4 bases had no gene match. CDR3 length equals 14 residues. CDR1 and CDR2 from the germline V gene are LNHDA and SQIVND (reference sequence). CDR3: CASSSGSGTDTQYF. CDR3 nucleotides: TGTGCCAGTAGTAGCGGGAGTGGGACAGATACGCAGTATTTT.

About this clone: The same CDR3 arises from other DNA sequences in this sample as well. The V call is TRBV2, the J call TRBJ1-5; D perhaps matches TRBD1 (5 bases). Germline V CDR1 and CDR2: SNHLY, FYNNEI. Trimming shortened V by 3 bases and J by 5 bases, and 8 bases separated the two germline ends. The CDR3 runs to 13 residues. The CDR3 nucleotides are TGTGCCAGCAGTGAGACAGAGGATCAGCCCCAGCATTTT. Translation gives CASSETEDQPQHF.

CDR3 protein: CASSVAHGSSYNEQFF. Here the CDR3 DNA reads TGTGCCAGCAGCGTAGCTCACGGGAGCTCCTACAATGAGCAGTTCTTC. The gene calls are TRBV9 and TRBJ2-1; D possibly corresponds to TRBD2 (6 bases). The CDR3 spans 16 residues. CDR1 is SGDLS and CDR2 is YYNGEE in the germline V gene. V shed 0 bases and J shed 0 bases, with 10 bases lying between them.

J is TRBJ2-1 and V is TRBV21-1; the D call of TRBD1 is as the table states it, not checked on the DNA. TRBV21-1 has pseudogene status. This CDR3 has 13 amino acids. CDR3 sequence: CAQRDRGRDEQFF. CDR3 nucleotide sequence: TGTGCCCAAAGGGACAGGGGCAGGGATGAGCAGTTCTTC.

The chain uses TRBV19 and TRBJ2-2, with D perhaps TRBD1 (6 bases). Trimming pared 10 bases from V and 7 bases from J, leaving 16 bases between. CDR1 and CDR2 (germline): LNHDA, SQIVND (reference sequence). The CDR3 loop spans 13 amino acids. The CDR3 spells CATGANRVGELFF. The CDR3 DNA reads TGTGCCACCGGGGCCAACAGGGTCGGGGAGCTGTTTTTT.

This clone was found once. This chain links TRBV5-1 with TRBJ2-5, with D uncertain. CDR3 length: 13 amino acids. V shed 8 bases and J shed 5 bases, with 16 bases lying between them. Germline V gene lookup returns CDR1 SGHRS and CDR2 YFSETQ. In nucleotides, the CDR3 is TGCGCCAGTCGTAAGAATGAATTGGAGACCCAGTACTTC. Protein sequence: CASRKNELETQYF.

This clone has a handful of counts. The chain employs TRBV30 and TRBJ1-4; unclear D gene. V shed 3 bases and J shed 2 bases, with 13 bases lying between them. The CDR3 has 15 amino acids. The V gene's germline CDR1 is GTSNPN and CDR2 SVGIG (reference sequence). The CDR3 here is CAWRPPQPTNEKLFF. The DNA for the CDR3 is TGTGCCTGGAGGCCCCCGCAGCCTACTAATGAAAAACTGTTTTTT. Full variable domain (remainder filled in from reference TRBV30 and TRBJ1-4): SQTIHQWPATLVQPVGSPLSLECTVEGTSNPNLYWYRQAAGRGLQLLFYSVGIGQISSEVPQNLSASRPQDRQFILSSKKLLLSDSGFYLCAWRPPQPTNEKLFFGSGTQLSVL.

V gene TRBV11-2 combines with J gene TRBJ2-4, with 10 bases lining up with TRBD2. In germline, CDR1 is SGHAT, CDR2 FQNNGV. The CDR3 totals 14 residues. Unmatched junction bases numbered 2, after V lost 5 bases and J lost 4 bases. The CDR3 coding sequence is TGTGCCAGCAGCCATAGCGGGGGGAAAAACATTCAGTACTTC. Translation gives CASSHSGGKNIQYF. Based on the CDR3 plus reference TRBV11-2 and TRBJ2-4, the full variable domain is EAGVAQSPRYKIIEKRQSVAFWCNPISGHATLYWYQQILGQGPKLLIQFQNNGVVDDSQLPKDRFSAERLKGVDSTLKIQPAKLEDSAVYLCASSHSGGKNIQYFGAGTRLSVL.

V and J are TRBV7-2 and TRBJ2-3, with 13 bases aligning to TRBD2. The CDR3 length is 16 residues. Germline V CDR1 and CDR2: SGHTA, FQGNSA. With V trimmed by 5 bases and J by 4 bases, 6 bases remained unmatched. The CDR3 sequence: CASSDRTSGSPDTQYF. CDR3 in DNA: TGTGCCAGCAGCGACCGGACTAGCGGGAGTCCAGATACGCAGTATTTT.